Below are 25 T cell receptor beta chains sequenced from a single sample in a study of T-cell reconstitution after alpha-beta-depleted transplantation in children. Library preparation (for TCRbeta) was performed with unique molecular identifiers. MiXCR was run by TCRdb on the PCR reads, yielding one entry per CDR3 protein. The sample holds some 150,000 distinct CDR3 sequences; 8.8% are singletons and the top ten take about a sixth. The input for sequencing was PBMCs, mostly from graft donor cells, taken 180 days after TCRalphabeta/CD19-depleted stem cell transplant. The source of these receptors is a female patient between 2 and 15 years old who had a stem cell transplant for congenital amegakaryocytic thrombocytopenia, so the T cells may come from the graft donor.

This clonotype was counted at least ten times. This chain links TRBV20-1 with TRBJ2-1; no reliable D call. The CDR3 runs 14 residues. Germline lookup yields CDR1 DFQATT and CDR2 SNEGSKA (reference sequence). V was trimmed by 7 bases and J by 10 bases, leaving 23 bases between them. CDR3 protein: CSVAKNPTTIEQFF. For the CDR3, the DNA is TGCAGTGTTGCCAAAAACCCCACCACAATAGAGCAGTTCTTC.

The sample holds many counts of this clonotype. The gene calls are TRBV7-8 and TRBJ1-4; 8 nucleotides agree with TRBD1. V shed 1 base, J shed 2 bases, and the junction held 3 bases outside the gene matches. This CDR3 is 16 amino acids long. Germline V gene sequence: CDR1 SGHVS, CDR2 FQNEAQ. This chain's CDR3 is CASSLVQGVTNEKLFF. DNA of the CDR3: TGTGCCAGCAGCTTAGTACAGGGGGTGACTAATGAAAAACTGTTTTTT.

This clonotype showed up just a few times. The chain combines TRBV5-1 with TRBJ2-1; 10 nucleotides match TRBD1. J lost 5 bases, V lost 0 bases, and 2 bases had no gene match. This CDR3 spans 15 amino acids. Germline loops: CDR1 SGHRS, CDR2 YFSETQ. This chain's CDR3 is CASSLGGTGDNEQFF. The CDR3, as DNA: TGCGCCAGCAGCTTGGGCGGGACAGGGGACAATGAGCAGTTCTTC.

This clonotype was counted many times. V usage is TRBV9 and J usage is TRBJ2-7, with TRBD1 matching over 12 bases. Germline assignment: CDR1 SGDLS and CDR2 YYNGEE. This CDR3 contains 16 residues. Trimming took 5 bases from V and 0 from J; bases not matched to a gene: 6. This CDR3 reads CASRGQGAPSSYEQYF. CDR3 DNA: TGTGCCAGCAGGGGACAGGGGGCCCCCAGCTCCTACGAGCAGTACTTC.

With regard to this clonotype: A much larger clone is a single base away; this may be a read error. The CDR3 sequence: CASSRGRAHEQYF. CDR3 DNA: TGTGCCAGCAGTCGTGGCAGGGCCCACGAGCAGTACTTC. The rearrangement links TRBV12-3 or TRBV12-4 to TRBJ2-7, with a possible D match to TRBD1 (5 bases). The CDR3 loop spans 13 amino acids. Trimming removed 5 bases from V and 5 bases from J, with 13 bases in between.

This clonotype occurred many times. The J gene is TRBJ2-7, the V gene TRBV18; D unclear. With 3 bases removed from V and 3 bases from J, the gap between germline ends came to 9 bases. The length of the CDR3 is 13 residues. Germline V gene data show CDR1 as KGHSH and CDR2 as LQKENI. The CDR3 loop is CASSPRPDYEQYF. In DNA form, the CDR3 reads TGTGCCAGCTCACCGCGCCCAGACTACGAGCAGTACTTC.

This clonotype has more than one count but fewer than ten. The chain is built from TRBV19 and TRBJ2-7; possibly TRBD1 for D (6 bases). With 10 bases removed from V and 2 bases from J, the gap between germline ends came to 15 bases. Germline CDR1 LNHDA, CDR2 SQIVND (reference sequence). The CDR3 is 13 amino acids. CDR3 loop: CATSEGETYEQYF. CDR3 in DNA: TGTGCCACCTCCGAGGGGGAAACCTACGAGCAGTACTTC.

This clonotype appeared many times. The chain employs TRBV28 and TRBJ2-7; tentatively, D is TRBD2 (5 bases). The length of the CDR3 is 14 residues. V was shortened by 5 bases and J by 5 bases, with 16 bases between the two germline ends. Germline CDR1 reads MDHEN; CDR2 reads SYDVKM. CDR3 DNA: TGTGCCAGCAGTCCCCGCACTAGGTTCAACGAGCAGTACTTC. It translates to CASSPRTRFNEQYF.

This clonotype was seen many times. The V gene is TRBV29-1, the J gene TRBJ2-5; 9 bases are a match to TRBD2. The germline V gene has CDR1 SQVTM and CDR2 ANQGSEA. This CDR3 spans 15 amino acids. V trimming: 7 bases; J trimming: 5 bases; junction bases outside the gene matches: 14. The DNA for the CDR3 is TGCAGCGCATCTGGGGCGGGAGGGCCCGGGGAGACCCAGTACTTC. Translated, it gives CSASGAGGPGETQYF. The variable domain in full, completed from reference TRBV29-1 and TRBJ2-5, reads SAVISQKPSRDICQRGTSLTIQCQVDSQVTMMFWYRQQPGQSLTLIATANQGSEATYESGFVIDKFPISRPNLTFSTLTVSNMSPEDSSIYLCSASGAGGPGETQYFGPGTRLLVL.

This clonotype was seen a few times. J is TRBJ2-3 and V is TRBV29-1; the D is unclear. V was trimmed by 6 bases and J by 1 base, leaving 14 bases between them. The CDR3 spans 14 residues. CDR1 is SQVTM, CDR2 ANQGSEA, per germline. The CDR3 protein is CSVLDGLGTDTQYF. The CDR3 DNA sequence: TGCAGCGTCCTGGACGGTCTAGGCACAGATACGCAGTATTTT.

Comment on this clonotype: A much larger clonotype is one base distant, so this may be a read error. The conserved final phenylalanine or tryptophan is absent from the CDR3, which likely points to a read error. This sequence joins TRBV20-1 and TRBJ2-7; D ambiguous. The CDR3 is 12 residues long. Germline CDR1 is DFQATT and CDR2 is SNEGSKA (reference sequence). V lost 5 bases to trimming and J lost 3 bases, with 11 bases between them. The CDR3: CSAYGSSYEQYY. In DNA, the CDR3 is TGCAGTGCTTACGGGTCTAGCTACGAGCAGTACTAC.

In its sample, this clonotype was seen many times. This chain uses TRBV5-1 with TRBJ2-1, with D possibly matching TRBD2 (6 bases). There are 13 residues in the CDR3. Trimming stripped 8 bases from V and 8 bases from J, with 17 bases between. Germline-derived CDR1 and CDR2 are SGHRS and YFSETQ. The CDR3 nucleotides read TGCGCCAGTTCCGGCGGGGCAATGGATGAGCAGTTCTTC. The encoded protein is CASSGGAMDEQFF.

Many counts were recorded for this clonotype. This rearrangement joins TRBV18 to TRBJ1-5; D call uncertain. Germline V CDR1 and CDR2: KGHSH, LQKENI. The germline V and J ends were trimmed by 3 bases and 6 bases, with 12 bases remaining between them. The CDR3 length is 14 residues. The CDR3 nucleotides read TGTGCCAGCTCACCGGGTGGGGTGGGTCAGCCCCAGCATTTT. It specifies CASSPGGVGQPQHF.

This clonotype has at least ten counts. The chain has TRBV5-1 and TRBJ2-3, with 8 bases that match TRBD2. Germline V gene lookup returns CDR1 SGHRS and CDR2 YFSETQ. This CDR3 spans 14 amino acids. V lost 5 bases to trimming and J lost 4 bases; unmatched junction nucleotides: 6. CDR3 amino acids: CASRRTSSPDTQYF. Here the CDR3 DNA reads TGCGCCAGCAGAAGGACTAGCAGTCCAGATACGCAGTATTTT.

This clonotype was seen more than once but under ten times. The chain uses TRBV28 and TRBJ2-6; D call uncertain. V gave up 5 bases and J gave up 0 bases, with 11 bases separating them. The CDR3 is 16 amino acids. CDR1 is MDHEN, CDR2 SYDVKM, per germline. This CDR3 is CASSQPRASGANVLTF. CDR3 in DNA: TGTGCCAGCAGTCAACCCCGGGCCTCTGGGGCCAACGTCCTGACTTTC.

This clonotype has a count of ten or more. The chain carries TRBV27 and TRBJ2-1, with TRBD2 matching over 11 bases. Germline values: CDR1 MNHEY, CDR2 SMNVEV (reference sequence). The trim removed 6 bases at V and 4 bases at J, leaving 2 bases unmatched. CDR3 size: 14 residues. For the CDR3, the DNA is TGTGCCAGCAGGAGACTAGCGGGGTACAATGAGCAGTTCTTC. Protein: CASRRLAGYNEQFF.

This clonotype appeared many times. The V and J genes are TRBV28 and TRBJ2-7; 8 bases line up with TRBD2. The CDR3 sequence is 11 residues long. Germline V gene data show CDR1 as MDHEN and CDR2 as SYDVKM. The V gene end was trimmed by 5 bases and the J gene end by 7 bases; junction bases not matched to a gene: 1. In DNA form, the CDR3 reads TGTGCCAGCAGTCGGGAGGGGGAGCAGTACTTC. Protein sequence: CASSREGEQYF.

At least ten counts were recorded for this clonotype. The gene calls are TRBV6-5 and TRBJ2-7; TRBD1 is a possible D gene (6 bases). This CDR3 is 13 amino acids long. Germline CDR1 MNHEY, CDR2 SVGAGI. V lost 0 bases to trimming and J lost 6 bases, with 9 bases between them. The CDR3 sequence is CASSYSYRVEQYF. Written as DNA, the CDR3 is TGTGCCAGCAGTTACTCTTACAGGGTCGAGCAGTACTTC.

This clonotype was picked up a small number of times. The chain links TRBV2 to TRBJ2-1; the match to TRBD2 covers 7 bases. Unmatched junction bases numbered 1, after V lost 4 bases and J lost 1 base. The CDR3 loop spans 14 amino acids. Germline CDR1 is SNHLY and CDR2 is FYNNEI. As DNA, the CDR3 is TGTGCCAGCAGTGCACTAGCGTCCTACAATGAGCAGTTCTTC. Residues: CASSALASYNEQFF.

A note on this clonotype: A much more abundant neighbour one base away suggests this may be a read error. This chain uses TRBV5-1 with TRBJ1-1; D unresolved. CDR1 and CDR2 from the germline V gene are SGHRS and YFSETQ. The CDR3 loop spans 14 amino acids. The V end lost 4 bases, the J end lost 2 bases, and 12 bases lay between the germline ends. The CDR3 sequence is CASSPPLENTEAFF. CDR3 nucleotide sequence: TGCGCCAGCAGCCCGCCCCTAGAAAACACTGAAGCTTTCTTT.

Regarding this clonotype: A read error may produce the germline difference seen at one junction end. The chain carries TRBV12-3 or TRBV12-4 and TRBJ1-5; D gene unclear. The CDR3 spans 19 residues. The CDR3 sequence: CAISLASLVRLDSNQPQHF. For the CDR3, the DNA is TGTGCCATCAGTTTAGCGTCCCTCGTGAGGTTAGACTCCAATCAGCCCCAGCATTTT.

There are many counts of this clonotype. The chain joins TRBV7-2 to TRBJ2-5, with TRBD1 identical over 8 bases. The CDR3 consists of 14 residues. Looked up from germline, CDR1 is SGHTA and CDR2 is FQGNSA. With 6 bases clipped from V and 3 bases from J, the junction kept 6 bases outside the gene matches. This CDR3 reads CASRTGTGEETQYF. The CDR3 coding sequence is TGTGCCAGCAGGACCGGGACAGGAGAAGAGACCCAGTACTTC.

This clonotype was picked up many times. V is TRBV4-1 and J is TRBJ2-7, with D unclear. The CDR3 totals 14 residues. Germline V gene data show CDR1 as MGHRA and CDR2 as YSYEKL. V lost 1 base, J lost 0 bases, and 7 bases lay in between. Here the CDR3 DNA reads TGCGCCAGCAGCCAAGTCCTTAGCTCCTACGAGCAGTACTTC. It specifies CASSQVLSSYEQYF.

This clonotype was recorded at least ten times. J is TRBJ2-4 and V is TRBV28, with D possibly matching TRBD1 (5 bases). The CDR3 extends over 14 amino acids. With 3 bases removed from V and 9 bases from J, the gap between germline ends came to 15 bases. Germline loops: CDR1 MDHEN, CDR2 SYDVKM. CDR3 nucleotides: TGTGCCAGCAGTTTTGGCGGCGAGCAGGGCATTCAGTACTTC. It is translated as CASSFGGEQGIQYF.

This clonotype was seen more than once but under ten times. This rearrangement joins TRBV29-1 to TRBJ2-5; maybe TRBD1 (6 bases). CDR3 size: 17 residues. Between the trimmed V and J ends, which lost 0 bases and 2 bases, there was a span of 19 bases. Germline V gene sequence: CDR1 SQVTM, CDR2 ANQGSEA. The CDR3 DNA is TGCAGCGTTGAAGATCTTTGGGCACCAGGGGCACAAGAGACCCAGTACTTC. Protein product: CSVEDLWAPGAQETQYF.